A single TCR beta chain is shown here with its context. The V end was cut by 7 bases, the J end by 8 bases, with 8 bases between. The CDR3 runs 11 residues. Germline V gene lookup returns CDR1 LNHDA and CDR2 SQIVND (reference sequence). This sample stems from a study of blood T cell repertoires in COVID-19. As for the study in general: Spain, Italy and the United States supplied samples that represented acute and convalescent COVID-19.

Some clones are missing from TCRdb's copy, which holds only in-frame ones; the method was immunoSEQ multiplex PCR. Of some 73,000 clones listed, approximately 90% are singletons. The chain combines TRBV19 with TRBJ2-2, with D unresolved. The sequence was obtained from a human donor in a cohort sampled during active COVID-19. The sequenced sample was peripheral blood. The CDR3 sequence: CASTRKGELFF. In DNA form, the CDR3 reads TGTGCCAGTACTAGGAAAGGGGAGCTGTTTTTT. The full variable domain, its missing parts supplied by reference TRBV19 and TRBJ2-2, is DGGITQSPKYLFRKEGQNVTLSCEQNLNHDAMYWYRQDPGQGLRLIYYSQIVNDFQKGDIAEGYSVSREKKESFPLTVTSAQKNPTAFYLCASTRKGELFFGEGSRLTVL.